These 29 T cell receptor beta chains originate from one sample sequenced in a study of blood T cell repertoires in COVID-19. Some clones are missing from TCRdb's copy, which holds only in-frame ones; the method was immunoSEQ multiplex PCR. The data contain more than 100,000 clones, over 70% of them singletons. Sequencing was carried out using peripheral blood. These TCRs come from a man aged 50-60 years with active COVID-19.

V is TRBV3-1 (or the pseudogene TRBV3-2) and J is TRBJ2-5; the match to TRBD2 covers 7 bases. V was clipped by 3 bases and J by 5 bases; unmatched bases: 6. The CDR3 has 14 amino acids. Germline values: CDR1 LGHDT, CDR2 YNNKEL (reference sequence). The CDR3 reads CASSQGGSWETQYF. CDR3 nucleotide sequence: TGTGCCAGCAGCCAGGGGGGGTCTTGGGAGACCCAGTACTTC.

V usage is TRBV2 and J usage is TRBJ1-1; no reliable D call. CDR1 and CDR2 (germline): SNHLY, FYNNEI. The CDR3 covers 13 residues. Trimming shortened V by 2 bases and J by 4 bases, and 8 bases separated the two germline ends. CDR3 residues: CASSERRGTEAFF. CDR3 DNA sequence: TGTGCCAGCAGTGAAAGGCGGGGCACTGAAGCTTTCTTT. Complete variable domain (other parts from reference TRBV2 and TRBJ1-1): EPEVTQTPSHQVTQMGQEVILRCVPISNHLYFYWYRQILGQKVEFLVSFYNNEISEKSEIFDDQFSVERPDGSNFTLKIRSTKLEDSAMYFCASSERRGTEAFFGQGTRLTVV.

This chain joins TRBV10-3 and TRBJ1-6; D is unresolved. CDR1 ENHRY and CDR2 SYGVKD come from the germline V gene. The germline V and J ends were trimmed by 3 bases and 5 bases, with 2 bases remaining between them. The length of the CDR3 is 12 residues. The CDR3 region has the DNA TGTGCCATCAGTGACGATAATTCACCCCTCCACTTT. It encodes CAISDDNSPLHF.

The sample holds a few counts of this clone. The chain recombines TRBV27 with TRBJ2-1; possible D gene TRBD1, 6 bases. The CDR3 has 15 amino acids. From germline, CDR1 is MNHEY and CDR2 SMNVEV (reference sequence). V shed 7 bases and J shed 7 bases, with 20 bases lying between them. The CDR3 nucleotides are TGTGCCAGCACCCCGGACAGTTATTCGAAAAATGAGCAGTTCTTC. This codes for CASTPDSYSKNEQFF.

The gene calls are TRBV5-1 and TRBJ1-5, with a tentative D call TRBD1 (6 bases). Trimming removed 3 bases from V and 5 bases from J, with 12 bases in between. Germline values: CDR1 SGHRS, CDR2 YFSETQ. This CDR3 region has 14 residues. The CDR3 DNA reads as TGCGCCAGCAGCTCCGGCAGGGGAGATCAGCCCCAGCATTTT. Its translation: CASSSGRGDQPQHF.

The J gene is TRBJ2-7, the V gene TRBV5-1, with D possibly TRBD1 on 6 matching bases. Deletions cut 3 bases from V and 0 bases from J, with 16 bases between. CDR3 length: 16 amino acids. The germline CDR1 and CDR2 sequences are SGHRS and YFSETQ. This CDR3 is CASSSGLTGSSYEQYF. As DNA, the CDR3 is TGCGCCAGCAGCTCGGGCTTGACAGGAAGCTCCTACGAGCAGTACTTC.

The chain is built from TRBV11-2 and TRBJ1-6, with TRBD1 matching 7 bases. V lost 5 bases, J lost 2 bases, and 6 bases stayed unmatched. This CDR3 is built from 16 residues. In germline, CDR1 is SGHAT, CDR2 FQNNGV. The chain's CDR3 is CASSQRQGAYNSPLHF. The CDR3 nucleotides read TGTGCCAGCAGCCAACGACAGGGAGCCTATAATTCACCCCTCCACTTT.

This chain uses TRBV2 with TRBJ1-1; a weak D match, TRBD1 (6 bases). CDR1 is SNHLY and CDR2 is FYNNEI in the germline V gene. The ends were cut back, 2 bases at V and 1 base at J, with 20 bases in the middle. This CDR3 region has 18 residues. The CDR3 protein is CASSEKAWGGGKNTEAFF. The CDR3 nucleotides read TGTGCCAGCAGTGAAAAGGCCTGGGGGGGCGGTAAGAACACTGAAGCTTTCTTT.

This clone was seen once. The chain uses TRBV12-3 or TRBV12-4 and TRBJ1-6, with 7 bases aligning to TRBD1. The CDR3 consists of 13 residues. V lost 8 bases to trimming and J lost 9 bases; unmatched junction nucleotides: 7. This CDR3 is CASLQGGFSPLHF. Written as DNA, the CDR3 is TGTGCCAGCCTTCAGGGGGGATTTTCACCCCTCCACTTT.

The gene calls are TRBV29-1 and TRBJ1-5; TRBD1 is a possible D gene (6 bases). Germline CDR1 reads SQVTM; CDR2 reads ANQGSEA. The CDR3 sequence is 12 residues long. V lost 7 bases, J lost 7 bases, and 14 bases lay in between. In DNA, the CDR3 is TGCAGCGCGGGGGGAGGGGGACAGCCCCAGCATTTT. It codes for CSAGGGGQPQHF.

This clone has a single count. V and J are TRBV5-1 and TRBJ1-2; 7 nucleotides match TRBD1. CDR1 and CDR2 (germline): SGHRS, YFSETQ. V lost 4 bases, J lost 4 bases, and 10 bases stayed unmatched. The CDR3 is 15 residues long. The CDR3: CASSPRGDGGYGYTF. The CDR3 DNA reads as TGCGCCAGCAGCCCCAGGGGGGACGGGGGCTATGGCTACACCTTC.

V is TRBV4-1 and J is TRBJ2-5; TRBD2 matches at 8 bases. J was trimmed by 5 bases and V by 7 bases; bases with no gene match: 9. This CDR3 is built from 14 residues. CDR1 is MGHRA and CDR2 is YSYEKL in the germline V gene. The DNA of the CDR3 is TGCGCCAGCACCCCCCGGCGGGGGGATGAGACCCAGTACTTC. Translation: CASTPRRGDETQYF.

This chain uses TRBV7-8 with TRBJ2-1; D is perhaps TRBD2 (6 bases). CDR1 is SGHVS and CDR2 is FQNEAQ in the germline V gene. Trimming took off 3 bases at V and 7 bases at J, with 13 bases between the two ends. The CDR3 contains 14 residues. CDR3 region: CASSFGTVANEQFF. In DNA form, the CDR3 reads TGTGCCAGCAGCTTCGGGACTGTCGCGAATGAGCAGTTCTTC.

The V gene is TRBV5-1, the J gene TRBJ2-7, with 8 bases lining up with TRBD2. The germline CDR1 and CDR2 sequences are SGHRS and YFSETQ. CDR3 length equals 15 residues. J gave up 5 bases and V 0 bases, and 7 bases lay outside the gene matches. CDR3 protein: CASSLDGTSSNEQYF. The CDR3 nucleotides are TGCGCCAGCAGCTTGGACGGGACTAGTAGCAACGAGCAGTACTTC. Full variable domain (remainder filled in from reference TRBV5-1 and TRBJ2-7): KAGVTQTPRYLIKTRGQQVTLSCSPISGHRSVSWYQQTPGQGLQFLFEYFSETQRNKGNFPGRFSGRQFSNSRSEMNVSTLELGDSALYLCASSLDGTSSNEQYFGPGTRLTVT.

The chain recombines TRBV25-1 with TRBJ2-4, with a weak D call TRBD2 (6 bases). This CDR3 spans 14 amino acids. The V end lost 4 bases, the J end lost 8 bases, and 15 bases lay between the germline ends. Germline CDR1 reads MGHDK; CDR2 reads SYGVNS. CDR3 nucleotide sequence: TGTGCCAGCAGTGGTGGGACTTCGAAAGACATTCAGTACTTC. Protein: CASSGGTSKDIQYF.

The chain employs TRBV7-3 and TRBJ2-3; TRBD2 might be the D (6 bases). This CDR3 contains 13 residues. Trimming removed 6 bases from V and 0 bases from J, with 7 bases in between. Looked up from germline, CDR1 is SGHTA and CDR2 is FQGTGA. Here the CDR3 reads CASRRGSTDTQYF. The CDR3 DNA reads TGTGCCAGCAGGCGGGGAAGCACAGATACGCAGTATTTT.

This rearrangement joins TRBV9 to TRBJ1-3, with D unresolved. Germline CDR1 reads SGDLS; CDR2 reads YYNGEE. This CDR3 has 13 residues. V was pared by 3 bases and J by 1 base, with 5 bases between. CDR3 DNA: TGTGCCAGCAGCGCCCAGTCTGGAAACACCATATATTTT. It encodes CASSAQSGNTIYF. Using reference TRBV9 and TRBJ1-3 for the parts outside the CDR3, the full variable domain is DSGVTQTPKHLITATGQRVTLRCSPRSGDLSVYWYQQSLDQGLQFLIQYYNGEERAKGNILERFSAQQFPDLHSELNLSSLELGDSALYFCASSAQSGNTIYFGEGSWLTVV.

This rearrangement joins TRBV6-1 to TRBJ1-1; the D gene is possibly TRBD1 (6 bases). V lost 3 bases and J 6 bases, leaving 11 bases between the germline ends. CDR1 is MNHNS, CDR2 SASEGT, per germline. CDR3 length equals 13 residues. CDR3 loop: CASSDGQRSEAFF. The CDR3, as DNA: TGTGCCAGCAGTGACGGACAGCGCTCTGAAGCTTTCTTT.

This clone was counted a few times. The chain recombines TRBV3-1 (or the pseudogene TRBV3-2) with TRBJ1-2, with D maybe TRBD1 (6 bases). Trimming removed 7 bases at V and 8 bases at J, with 23 bases between. The CDR3 extends over 15 amino acids. Per germline, CDR1 LGHDT and CDR2 YNNKEL (reference sequence). CDR3 bases: TGTGCCAGCACCCACTCCGCCCAGATGAGGGGGGGCTACACCTTC. Its protein product is CASTHSAQMRGGYTF.

The gene calls are TRBV10-2 and TRBJ2-7, with 9 bases identical to TRBD2. Unmatched junction bases numbered 16, after V lost 10 bases and J lost 6 bases. Germline values: CDR1 WSHSY, CDR2 SAAADI. The CDR3 length is 15 residues. CDR3: CATLPRASGKGEQYF. The CDR3 DNA reads TGCGCCACCCTCCCCCGGGCTAGCGGGAAGGGCGAGCAGTACTTC.

The chain couples TRBV11-3 to TRBJ2-1; 7 bases match TRBD1. The germline gives CDR1 SGHNT, CDR2 YENEEA. V trimming: 5 bases; J trimming: 2 bases; junction bases outside the gene matches: 9. The length of the CDR3 is 16 residues. CDR3 sequence reads: CASSAFNRGPYNEQFF. CDR3 nucleotides: TGTGCCAGCAGCGCCTTTAACAGGGGACCCTACAATGAGCAGTTCTTC.

This clone is a singleton in its sample. The rearrangement uses TRBV6-1 and TRBJ2-7; D is perhaps TRBD2 (6 bases). The CDR3 length is 15 residues. The germline V and J ends were trimmed by 2 bases and 5 bases, with 16 bases remaining between them. Germline loops: CDR1 MNHNS, CDR2 SASEGT. The CDR3 sequence is CASSESSRGFNEQYF. The CDR3 DNA sequence: TGTGCCAGCAGTGAATCGTCCCGGGGGTTCAACGAGCAGTACTTC.

The CDR3: CASAFQGRQTQYF. The CDR3 bases are TGTGCCAGCGCCTTCCAGGGGAGACAGACCCAGTACTTC. The V gene is TRBV6-5, the J gene TRBJ2-5, with a possible D match to TRBD1 (6 bases). CDR3 length: 13 residues. V shed 8 bases and J shed 6 bases, with 16 bases lying between them. Germline CDR1 and CDR2: MNHEY and SVGAGI.

This clone occurred once. The V call is TRBV19, the J call TRBJ1-2, with D perhaps matching TRBD1 (6 bases). CDR3 length: 15 amino acids. Germline V gene lookup returns CDR1 LNHDA and CDR2 SQIVND (reference sequence). V was clipped by 7 bases and J by 8 bases, with 23 bases between them. This CDR3 reads CASTTTWGARGGYTF. The CDR3 DNA is TGTGCCAGTACCACAACATGGGGGGCGCGGGGGGGCTACACCTTC.

This chain joins TRBV6-1 and TRBJ1-2; no clear D gene. The CDR3 is made up of 12 amino acids. Trimming took off 2 bases at V and 10 bases at J, with 11 bases between the two ends. Germline V gives CDR1 MNHNS, CDR2 SASEGT. The CDR3 loop is CASSEQFFDYTF. The CDR3 nucleotides are TGTGCCAGCAGTGAACAGTTCTTTGACTACACCTTC.

This clone appeared once. The chain couples TRBV20-1 to TRBJ1-2; D is uncertain. Germline CDR1 and CDR2: DFQATT and SNEGSKA (reference sequence). The CDR3 length is 11 residues. Trimming pared 4 bases from V and 4 bases from J, leaving 7 bases between. This chain's CDR3 is CSANSGYGYTF. CDR3 in DNA: TGCAGTGCTAATAGTGGCTATGGCTACACCTTC.

This chain joins TRBV4-1 and TRBJ1-4; tentative D call: TRBD1 (5 bases). The V and J ends lost 6 bases and 8 bases respectively, with 25 bases between them. The CDR3 is 17 amino acids. Germline V gene sequence: CDR1 MGHRA, CDR2 YSYEKL. CDR3 sequence reads: CASSNVIAGRKEEKLFF. CDR3 nucleotide sequence: TGCGCCAGCAGTAACGTCATCGCAGGGAGGAAGGAGGAAAAACTGTTTTTT.

The chain recombines TRBV7-2 with TRBJ2-5; D unclear. In germline, CDR1 is SGHTA, CDR2 FQGNSA. The CDR3 is 15 amino acids. Trimming shortened V by 1 base and J by 2 bases, and 11 bases separated the two germline ends. CDR3 coding DNA: TGTGCCAGCAGCTTAGTTCCGGGTTTTCAAGAGACCCAGTACTTC. Residues: CASSLVPGFQETQYF.

The chain combines TRBV13 with TRBJ1-2; D perhaps matches TRBD1 (5 bases). V shed 7 bases and J shed 5 bases, with 11 bases lying between them. This CDR3 region has 12 residues. The V gene's germline CDR1 is PRHDT and CDR2 FYEKMQ (reference sequence). CDR3 region: CASTTGLYGYTF. In DNA, the CDR3 is TGTGCCAGCACTACAGGCCTATATGGCTACACCTTC.